This TCR beta chain appears in the sequencing data of a study of T cells in Graves' hyperthyroidism and ophthalmopathy. This clonotype showed up many times. Germline lookup yields CDR1 SQVTM and CDR2 ANQGSEA. Deletions cut 7 bases from V and 2 bases from J, with 16 bases between. The CDR3 has 14 amino acids. Amplification of TCR beta CDR3 regions used RNA as the template. The TCR CDR3 was amplified in a first-round RT-PCR using the HTBI primer set. From the multiplex PCR reads, TCRdb called clonotypes with MiXCR, one entry per CDR3 protein. The table records more than 250,000 distinct CDR3 sequences, 13% to 15% of them present only once.

This TCR came from a woman between 50 and 59 years old with Graves' hyperthyroidism that later progressed to Graves' ophthalmopathy. The rearrangement links TRBV29-1 to TRBJ2-3; perhaps TRBD2 as D (6 bases). The sample comprised blood. The chain's CDR3 is CSAFPGAATDTQYF. As DNA, the CDR3 is TGCAGCGCCTTCCCGGGAGCTGCCACAGATACGCAGTATTTT.